Presented here are 18 T cell receptor beta chains from one specimen sequenced in a study of T cell changes during pregnancy in multiple sclerosis. Sequencing used immunoSEQ multiplex PCR; TCRdb keeps in-frame clones, though not all of them. The table lists about 56,000 clones, 85% to 90% of them singletons. The sequenced sample consisted of peripheral blood from another person, used as feeder cells. The receptors originated from a human donor whose cells served as feeder cells for cultures in a pregnancy study.

This chain links TRBV6-5 with TRBJ1-3; the D is unclear. This CDR3 is 15 amino acids long. Germline V lookup: CDR1 MNHEY, CDR2 SVGAGI. V lost 5 bases, J lost 0 bases, and 11 bases lay in between. CDR3: CASSRLGGSGNTIYF. CDR3 DNA: TGTGCCAGCAGTAGGTTGGGCGGCTCTGGAAACACCATATATTTT.

V usage is TRBV18 and J usage is TRBJ2-1; 7 bases are shared with TRBD1. Trimming removed 1 base from V and 5 bases from J; junction bases left unmatched: 2. Germline values: CDR1 KGHSH, CDR2 LQKENI. The CDR3 has 14 amino acids. The CDR3 bases are TGTGCCAGCTCACCACGGGACAGACACAATGAGCAGTTCTTC. Its translation: CASSPRDRHNEQFF.

This clone appeared a single time. The V and J genes are TRBV9 and TRBJ2-4; TRBD2 matches at 13 bases. The length of the CDR3 is 17 residues. The trim removed 4 bases at V and 5 bases at J, leaving 9 bases unmatched. Germline-derived CDR1 and CDR2 are SGDLS and YYNGEE. In nucleotides, the CDR3 is TGTGCCAGCAGCTCGGGACTAGCGGGATTCGGTGAAAACATTCAGTACTTC. Translating it yields CASSSGLAGFGENIQYF. The variable domain in full, with the rest retrieved from reference TRBV9 and TRBJ2-4, is DSGVTQTPKHLITATGQRVTLRCSPRSGDLSVYWYQQSLDQGLQFLIQYYNGEERAKGNILERFSAQQFPDLHSELNLSSLELGDSALYFCASSSGLAGFGENIQYFGAGTRLSVL.

There are a few counts of this clone. The CDR3 DNA reads TGTGCCAGTATAGTCAGAGCTTATAGCAATCAGCCCCAGCATTTT. It translates to CASIVRAYSNQPQHF. The rearrangement joins TRBV19 to TRBJ1-5; D is unclear. V was clipped by 7 bases and J by 0 bases, with 13 bases between them. Germline V gene data show CDR1 as LNHDA and CDR2 as SQIVND (reference sequence). The CDR3 is made up of 15 amino acids. Drawing the rest from reference TRBV19 and TRBJ1-5, the complete variable domain is DGGITQSPKYLFRKEGQNVTLSCEQNLNHDAMYWYRQDPGQGLRLIYYSQIVNDFQKGDIAEGYSVSREKKESFPLTVTSAQKNPTAFYLCASIVRAYSNQPQHFGDGTRLSIL.

The J gene is TRBJ2-1, the V gene TRBV4-3; D is uncertain. The germline gives CDR1 LGHNA, CDR2 YSLEER. Deletions cut 0 bases from V and 7 bases from J, with 7 bases between. The CDR3 has 13 residues. The CDR3 nucleotides are TGCGCCAGCAGCCAAGATATTTTGAATGAGCAGTTCTTC. Its translation is CASSQDILNEQFF.

The chain has TRBV9 and TRBJ2-6; D is unresolved. The V end was cut by 4 bases, the J end by 4 bases, with 3 bases between. The CDR3 covers 12 residues. Germline V gene lookup returns CDR1 SGDLS and CDR2 YYNGEE. CDR3 in DNA: TGTGCCAGCAGCTCCGGGGCCAACGTCCTGACTTTC. It encodes CASSSGANVLTF. The full variable domain, its missing parts supplied by reference TRBV9 and TRBJ2-6, is DSGVTQTPKHLITATGQRVTLRCSPRSGDLSVYWYQQSLDQGLQFLIQYYNGEERAKGNILERFSAQQFPDLHSELNLSSLELGDSALYFCASSSGANVLTFGAGSRLTVL.

As concerns this clone: One end of the junction does not line up with germline, which may come from a read error. The genes are TRBV2 and TRBJ1-2; a possible D gene is TRBD1 (6 bases). The germline gives CDR1 SNHLY, CDR2 FYNNEI. This CDR3 is 12 amino acids long. CDR3 sequence (DNA): TGTGCCAGCAGCGAAGAAACAGGGGGCTACACCTTC. This translates into CASSEETGGYTF.

This clone was detected only a few times. The chain employs TRBV2 and TRBJ1-1; no clear D. This CDR3 spans 11 amino acids. Trimming took off 1 base at V and 10 bases at J, with 7 bases between the two ends. CDR1 and CDR2 (germline): SNHLY, FYNNEI. Written as DNA, the CDR3 is TGTGCCAGCAGTGAAGTCTGGAGAGCTTTCTTT. It encodes CASSEVWRAFF.

This clone has just a few counts. This chain uses TRBV2 with TRBJ1-5, with D maybe TRBD1 (6 bases). The CDR3 is made up of 14 amino acids. The germline V gene has CDR1 SNHLY and CDR2 FYNNEI. Trimming removed 6 bases at V and 0 bases at J, with 9 bases between. The CDR3: CASRGTNSNQPQHF. The CDR3, as DNA: TGTGCCAGCAGGGGGACAAATAGCAATCAGCCCCAGCATTTT.

As to this clone: One end of the junction does not line up with germline, which may come from a read error. The chain carries TRBV7-6 and TRBJ2-2, with 10 bases lining up with TRBD2. Germline V lookup: CDR1 SGHVS, CDR2 FNYEAQ. There are 15 residues in the CDR3. In DNA, the CDR3 is TGTGCCAGCAGATTAGCGGGAGGATCCGTCGGGGAGCTGTTTTTT. This sequence encodes CASRLAGGSVGELFF.

J is TRBJ1-4 and V is TRBV5-6; weak D call: TRBD1 (5 bases). V was cut by 0 bases and J by 7 bases, with 13 bases left in between. This CDR3 spans 15 amino acids. From germline, CDR1 is SGHDT and CDR2 YYEEEE. The CDR3 is CASSLEGQLSEKLFF. The CDR3 nucleotides are TGTGCCAGCAGCTTGGAGGGGCAACTCAGTGAAAAACTGTTTTTT.

This clone came up once. The J gene is TRBJ1-1, the V gene TRBV19; no clear D gene. The germline gives CDR1 LNHDA, CDR2 SQIVND (reference sequence). Trimming removed 3 bases from V and 0 bases from J, with 2 bases in between. The CDR3 is 12 amino acids. The CDR3 sequence is CASSILNTEAFF. As DNA, the CDR3 is TGTGCCAGTAGTATCCTGAACACTGAAGCTTTCTTT.

This clone occurred once. The chain employs TRBV9 and TRBJ2-6; no firm D call. The CDR3 has 16 residues. V was clipped by 3 bases and J by 0 bases, with 10 bases between them. CDR1 and CDR2 (germline): SGDLS, YYNGEE. CDR3 amino acids: CASSASHVSGANVLTF. The CDR3 DNA reads as TGTGCCAGCAGCGCTTCACATGTCTCTGGGGCCAACGTCCTGACTTTC. The entire variable domain, with the rest obtained from reference TRBV9 and TRBJ2-6, is as follows: DSGVTQTPKHLITATGQRVTLRCSPRSGDLSVYWYQQSLDQGLQFLIQYYNGEERAKGNILERFSAQQFPDLHSELNLSSLELGDSALYFCASSASHVSGANVLTFGAGSRLTVL.

This clone is a singleton in its sample. V is TRBV2 and J is TRBJ2-7, with D possibly being TRBD2 (7 bases). The CDR3 length is 15 residues. The germline V gene encodes CDR1 SNHLY and CDR2 FYNNEI. V lost 7 bases and J 7 bases, leaving 23 bases between the germline ends. The CDR3 loop reads CASTKKGGPIGEQYF. The CDR3 DNA reads TGTGCCAGCACCAAAAAGGGGGGGCCGATTGGGGAGCAGTACTTC. Looking up the rest from reference TRBV2 and TRBJ2-7 gives the full variable domain: EPEVTQTPSHQVTQMGQEVILRCVPISNHLYFYWYRQILGQKVEFLVSFYNNEISEKSEIFDDQFSVERPDGSNFTLKIRSTKLEDSAMYFCASTKKGGPIGEQYFGPGTRLTVT.

This sequence joins TRBV4-3 and TRBJ2-7; D may be TRBD2 (6 bases). Germline V CDR1 and CDR2: LGHNA, YSLEER. The V end was cut by 0 bases, the J end by 8 bases, with 17 bases between. The CDR3 contains 15 residues. The CDR3 loop reads CASSQEHQGGLKQYF. CDR3 nucleotides: TGCGCCAGCAGCCAAGAACACCAGGGAGGTTTAAAGCAGTACTTC.

CDR3 DNA sequence: TGTGCCACCCACCCATGGATTACCGGGGAGCTGTTTTTT. Translating gives CATHPWITGELFF. This chain connects TRBV7-9 to TRBJ2-2; D is ambiguous. The length of the CDR3 is 13 residues. CDR1 is SEHNR, CDR2 FQNEAQ, per germline (reference sequence). V was pared by 10 bases and J by 5 bases, with 14 bases between.

This clone was observed a single time. The chain uses TRBV9 and TRBJ1-2; D uncertain. The V gene lost 4 bases and the J gene lost 1 base, with 14 bases spanning the gap. The CDR3 covers 15 residues. Germline loops: CDR1 SGDLS, CDR2 YYNGEE. The CDR3 protein is CASSQFDWVNYGYTF. The CDR3 DNA follows: TGTGCCAGCAGCCAATTCGATTGGGTTAACTATGGCTACACCTTC.

This chain uses TRBV6-6 with TRBJ2-2; unclear D gene. The V end was cut by 6 bases, the J end by 1 base, with 9 bases between. CDR1 and CDR2 (germline): MNHNY, SVGAGI (reference sequence). The CDR3 sequence is 14 residues long. The CDR3 loop reads CASRWHRNTGELFF. In DNA form, the CDR3 reads TGTGCCAGCAGGTGGCACAGGAACACCGGGGAGCTGTTTTTT.